This note documents a single TCR beta chain sequence. PCR employed 60 Vbeta and 13 Jbeta primers. Clones were sequenced by immunoSEQ multiplex PCR, and TCRdb holds only the in-frame ones, with some missing. The repertoire includes some 180,000 clones, around 78% of them detected once, and about 1.6% sits in the top ten. The data stem from a study of cytomegalovirus exposure and HLA in healthy donors. This CDR3 is built from 14 residues. Germline assignment: CDR1 SNHLY and CDR2 FYNNEI. The V and J ends lost 5 bases and 5 bases respectively, with 13 bases between them. Sequences were obtained from PBMCs. The TCR originated in a young man in good health and CMV-seronegative. The chain recombines TRBV2 with TRBJ2-1, with a tentative D call TRBD2 (6 bases). CDR3 coding DNA: TGTGCCAGCAGTTGGGGGTTAGCGGACAATGAGCAGTTCTTC. Translating it yields CASSWGLADNEQFF.